This T cell receptor beta chain was identified during a study of T cell repertoires in ileal Crohn's disease. For the study at large: Every patient was operated on for stricturing (roughly 60%) or penetrating (approximately 40%) complications. From the resection specimen's proximal margin, biopsies were taken as MI.

The time point here: proximal margin of the surgical specimen (macroscopically non-inflamed). Patients were adults with ileal or ileocolonic Crohn's disease needing resection. Germline V gene sequence: CDR1 SGHTA, CDR2 FQGNSA. This CDR3 spans 14 amino acids. Deletions cut 0 bases from V and 4 bases from J, with 10 bases between. Assay used: immunoSEQ multiplex PCR; TCRdb lists only in-frame clones, some missing. In all, the sample yields approximately 30 clones. The sequence derives from an adult with Crohn's disease. This chain links TRBV7-2 with TRBJ2-7, with D possibly called TRBD1 or TRBD2 (6 bases each). Sequencing was done on a sample of ileal tissue. CDR3 region: CASSLAGGQYEQYF. The CDR3 DNA follows: TGTGCCAGCAGCTTAGCCGGGGGCCAATACGAGCAGTACTTC.